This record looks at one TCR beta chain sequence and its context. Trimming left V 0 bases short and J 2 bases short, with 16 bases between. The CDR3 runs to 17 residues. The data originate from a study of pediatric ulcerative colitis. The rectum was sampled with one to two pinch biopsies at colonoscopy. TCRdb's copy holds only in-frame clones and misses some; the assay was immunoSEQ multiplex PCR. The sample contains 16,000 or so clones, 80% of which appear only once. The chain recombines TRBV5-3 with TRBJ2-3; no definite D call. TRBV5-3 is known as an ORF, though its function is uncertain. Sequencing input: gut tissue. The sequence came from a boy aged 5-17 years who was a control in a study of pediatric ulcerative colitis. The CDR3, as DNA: TGTGCCAGAAGCTTGGCCTGGCAGTATTGGGTCACAGATACGCAGTATTTT. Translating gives CARSLAWQYWVTDTQYF.